The clone carrying this TCR beta chain came up many times. Antigen specificity is unknown. The entry originates in a study of T cell repertoires in cytomegalovirus infection. Across the study: Evidence of both CMV infection and a matching HLA type came from public TCR beta signatures. Findings and caveats of the study: The ex vivo response was dominated by HLA-C-restricted CMV-specific TCR beta clonotypes.

V lost 5 bases, J lost 1 base, and 5 bases lay in between. CDR1 SGHTA and CDR2 FQGNSA come from the germline V gene. This CDR3 region has 12 residues. One entry per CDR3 protein, called by TCRdb with MiXCR from the reads. The sample consists of 350,000 to 450,000 distinct CDR3 sequences, roughly 20% of them appearing once. The rearrangement joins TRBV7-2 to TRBJ2-5; D call uncertain. The receptor was derived from a human donor in good health (CMV status not recorded). Some clones in this sample may be carry-over from other donors' samples. Sequencing input: PBMCs. The CDR3 DNA follows: TGTGCCAGCAGCCCCCTCCAAGAGACCCAGTACTTC. This codes for CASSPLQETQYF. The whole variable domain, remainder taken from reference TRBV7-2 and TRBJ2-5, is GAGVSQSPSNKVTEKGKDVELRCDPISGHTALYWYRQSLGQGLEFLIYFQGNSAPDKSGLPSDRFSAERTGGSVSTLTIQRTQQEDSAVYLCASSPLQETQYFGPGTRLLVL.